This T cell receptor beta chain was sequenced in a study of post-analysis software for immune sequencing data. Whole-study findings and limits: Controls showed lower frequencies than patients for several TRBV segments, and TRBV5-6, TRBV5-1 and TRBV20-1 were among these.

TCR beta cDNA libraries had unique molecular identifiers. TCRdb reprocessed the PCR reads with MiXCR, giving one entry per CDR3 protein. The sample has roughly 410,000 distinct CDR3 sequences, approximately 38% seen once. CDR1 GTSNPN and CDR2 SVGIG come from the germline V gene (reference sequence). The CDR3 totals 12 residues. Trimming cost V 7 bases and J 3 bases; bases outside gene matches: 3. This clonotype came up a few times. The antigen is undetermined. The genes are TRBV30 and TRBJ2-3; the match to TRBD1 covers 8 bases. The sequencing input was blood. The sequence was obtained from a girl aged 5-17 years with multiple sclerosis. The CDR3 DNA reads TGTGCCTTTCGACAGGGGACAGATACGCAGTATTTT. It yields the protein CAFRQGTDTQYF. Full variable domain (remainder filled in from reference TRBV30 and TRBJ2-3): SQTIHQWPATLVQPVGSPLSLECTVEGTSNPNLYWYRQAAGRGLQLLFYSVGIGQISSEVPQNLSASRPQDRQFILSSKKLLLSDSGFYLCAFRQGTDTQYFGPGTRLTVL.